This T cell receptor (beta chain) was identified in a study of blood T cell repertoires in COVID-19. The germline gives CDR1 SGHRS, CDR2 YFSETQ. The length of the CDR3 is 14 residues. V lost 1 base to trimming and J lost 7 bases, with 15 bases between them. This clone has just a few counts. Clones were read by immunoSEQ multiplex PCR, and TCRdb kept only the in-frame ones, dropping some. The profile shows nearly 30,000 clones, around 80% of them singletons. The receptor was isolated from a woman aged 65 to 85 with acute or convalescent COVID-19. The chain recombines TRBV5-1 with TRBJ2-7, with D perhaps matching TRBD2 (5 bases). Sequencing was carried out using peripheral blood. The DNA of the CDR3 is TGCGCCAGCAGCTTGTATAACGGGCCGGGGGAGCAGTACTTC. Translating gives CASSLYNGPGEQYF.